This T cell receptor beta chain is from a study of molecular identifiers for immune sequencing clone quantification. In the study overall: Four portions were sequenced after RNA from roughly 21,000 or 96,000 naive CD8 cells was split five ways in replicates.

In preparing bulk TCR libraries, previously described methods and listed TCR primers were used. In TCRdb, the PCR reads were re-called with MiXCR into one record per CDR3 protein. The table lists around 100,000 distinct CDR3 sequences, 35% of them singletons, with roughly 9.7% in the top ten. The study, taken as a whole, reports: Whereas clones above 20 RNA copies held under 1% of naive-cell molecules, they held over 98% of effector molecules.

Sorted cell numbers of 20,000 to 1,000,000, with 10%, 30% or 50% RNA, served as input for naive CD8 libraries. The length of the CDR3 is 13 residues. The germline V gene has CDR1 SGHVS and CDR2 FNYEAQ. Trimming shortened V by 2 bases and J by 2 bases, and 6 bases separated the two germline ends. This clonotype was seen many times. What it binds is not known. The sequence was collected from a human donor in good health. Some libraries in this study had Jurkat cell RNA spiked in. The J gene is TRBJ2-5, the V gene TRBV7-6, with D unresolved. Sequenced sample: naive CD8+ T cells from blood, with Jurkat cell RNA spiked in. As to subset: FACS-sorted CD8+CD4-CCR7+CD45RA+ naive T cells. CDR3 coding DNA: TGTGCCAGCAGCTTAATTGGGCAAGAGACCCAGTACTTC. It yields the protein CASSLIGQETQYF.